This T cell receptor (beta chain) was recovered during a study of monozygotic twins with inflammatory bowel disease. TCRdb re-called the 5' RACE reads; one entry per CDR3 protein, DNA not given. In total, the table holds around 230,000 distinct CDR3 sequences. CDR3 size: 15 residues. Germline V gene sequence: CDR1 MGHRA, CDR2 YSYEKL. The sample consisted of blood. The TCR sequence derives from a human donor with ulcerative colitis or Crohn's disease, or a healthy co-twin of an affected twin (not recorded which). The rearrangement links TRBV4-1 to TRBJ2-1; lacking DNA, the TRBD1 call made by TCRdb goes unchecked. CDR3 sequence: CASSQRGNTYNEQFF.